The 19 T cell receptor beta chains below were found in one sample sequenced in a study of cytomegalovirus exposure and HLA in healthy donors. PCR amplification relied on 60 Vbeta primers (plus 13 Jbeta primers). Some clones are missing from TCRdb's copy, which holds only in-frame ones; the method was immunoSEQ multiplex PCR. The sample lists some 100,000 clones; 70% to 80% were seen once. The sequenced sample was PBMCs. These TCRs come from a man over 45 in good health and CMV-seropositive.

The J gene is TRBJ1-5, the V gene TRBV19, with 10 nucleotides matching TRBD1. V shed 8 bases, J shed 4 bases, and the junction held 5 bases outside the gene matches. The germline V gene encodes CDR1 LNHDA and CDR2 SQIVND (reference sequence). The CDR3 is 14 amino acids. The CDR3 region is CASSKGQGNQPQHF. The CDR3 DNA reads as TGTGCCAGTTCAAAGGGACAGGGGAATCAGCCCCAGCATTTT.

The chain carries TRBV21-1 and TRBJ1-5; the table assigns TRBD1, which was not confirmed against the DNA. TRBV21-1 has pseudogene status. This CDR3 spans 16 amino acids. CDR3 DNA: TGTGCCAGCAGCAAATGGGGCAGGGGAAGGTATCAGCCCCAGCATTTT. Protein product: CASSKWGRGRYQPQHF.

This clone has more than one count but fewer than ten. The chain links TRBV7-8 to TRBJ2-1, with a tentative D call TRBD2 (6 bases). CDR1 is SGHVS and CDR2 is FQNEAQ in the germline V gene. Trimming left V 8 bases short and J 0 bases short, with 11 bases between. The CDR3 totals 14 residues. The CDR3 DNA reads as TGTGCCAGCGGACGGACTATCTCCTACAATGAGCAGTTCTTC. Its translation: CASGRTISYNEQFF.

This sequence joins TRBV5-1 and TRBJ2-2, with a weak D call TRBD2 (6 bases). The V and J ends lost 0 bases and 6 bases respectively, with 12 bases between them. Per germline, CDR1 SGHRS and CDR2 YFSETQ. The CDR3 spans 15 residues. CDR3 DNA sequence: TGCGCCAGCAGCTTGGCCAGTTGGGAGGCCGGGGAGCTGTTTTTT. It specifies CASSLASWEAGELFF.

The chain is built from TRBV5-4 and TRBJ2-7, with D unresolved. Germline V gene lookup returns CDR1 SGHNT and CDR2 YYREEE (reference sequence). This CDR3 region has 12 residues. V lost 4 bases to trimming and J lost 3 bases, with 8 bases between them. Here the CDR3 DNA reads TGTGCCAGCAGCCCTAACGACTACGAGCAGTACTTC. This encodes CASSPNDYEQYF.

The rearrangement uses TRBV7-2 and TRBJ2-3, with 8 positions matching TRBD1. Germline values: CDR1 SGHTA, CDR2 FQGNSA. With V trimmed by 1 base and J by 3 bases, 6 bases remained unmatched. The CDR3 sequence is 16 residues long. CDR3 in DNA: TGTGCCAGCAGCTTAGGGCTAGGACAGGGTACAGATACGCAGTATTTT. Residues: CASSLGLGQGTDTQYF. Combining the CDR3 with reference TRBV7-2 and TRBJ2-3 gives the whole variable domain GAGVSQSPSNKVTEKGKDVELRCDPISGHTALYWYRQSLGQGLEFLIYFQGNSAPDKSGLPSDRFSAERTGGSVSTLTIQRTQQEDSAVYLCASSLGLGQGTDTQYFGPGTRLTVL.

CDR3 region: CASSPEGGSNQPQHF. DNA for the CDR3: TGTGCCAGCAGCCCGGAAGGAGGGTCCAATCAGCCCCAGCATTTT. The chain is built from TRBV9 and TRBJ1-5; the D is unclear. Germline CDR1 is SGDLS and CDR2 is YYNGEE. V was clipped by 4 bases and J by 3 bases, with 14 bases between them. The CDR3 covers 15 residues.

The gene calls are TRBV19 and TRBJ2-7, with 9 bases that match TRBD1. The germline V gene has CDR1 LNHDA and CDR2 SQIVND (reference sequence). J gave up 3 bases and V 4 bases, and 4 bases lay outside the gene matches. CDR3 length: 14 residues. CDR3 amino acids: CASSRTGVFYEQYF. The CDR3 DNA follows: TGTGCCAGTAGTAGGACAGGGGTTTTCTACGAGCAGTACTTC.

CDR3 residues: CASSEYSTSRLTDTQYF. The DNA of the CDR3 is TGTGCCAGCAGTGAATATTCGACTAGCCGTCTGACAGATACGCAGTATTTT. The V and J genes are TRBV6-1 and TRBJ2-3, with 7 bases lining up with TRBD2. Trimming took 2 bases from V and 3 from J; bases not matched to a gene: 11. The germline CDR1 and CDR2 sequences are MNHNS and SASEGT. This CDR3 contains 17 residues.

The CDR3 bases are TGTGCCAGCAGTTCCAGGCCAAACACCGGGGAGCTGTTTTTT. Translating it yields CASSSRPNTGELFF. The genes are TRBV6-5 and TRBJ2-2, with D unclear. This CDR3 region has 14 residues. Germline CDR1 reads MNHEY; CDR2 reads SVGAGI. The germline V and J ends were trimmed by 4 bases and 2 bases, with 8 bases remaining between them.

The chain combines TRBV5-6 with TRBJ1-5; D is possibly TRBD1 (6 bases). The germline V and J ends were trimmed by 7 bases and 1 base, with 12 bases remaining between them. Germline V lookup: CDR1 SGHDT, CDR2 YYEEEE. The CDR3 has 14 residues. CDR3 loop: CASWKRGSNQPQHF. The CDR3, as DNA: TGTGCCAGCTGGAAAAGGGGGAGCAATCAGCCCCAGCATTTT.

The chain has TRBV25-1 and TRBJ1-1, with D perhaps matching TRBD1 (6 bases). CDR1 and CDR2 (germline): MGHDK, SYGVNS. The CDR3 is 14 amino acids. V was cut by 7 bases and J by 1 base, with 13 bases left in between. CDR3 residues: CASTLGQANTEAFF. In nucleotides, the CDR3 is TGTGCCAGCACCTTGGGACAAGCGAACACTGAAGCTTTCTTT.

This rearrangement joins TRBV7-9 to TRBJ2-3; D might be TRBD2 (7 bases). V was cut by 3 bases and J by 4 bases, with 11 bases left in between. The length of the CDR3 is 14 residues. CDR1 SEHNR and CDR2 FQNEAQ come from the germline V gene (reference sequence). As DNA, the CDR3 is TGTGCCAGCAGCTTGGGGGGGGGCTCAGATACGCAGTATTTT. It is translated as CASSLGGGSDTQYF.

V is TRBV11-2 and J is TRBJ1-1; unclear D gene. This CDR3 has 15 residues. Trimming pared 1 base from V and 4 bases from J, leaving 13 bases between. In germline, CDR1 is SGHAT, CDR2 FQNNGV. CDR3 protein: CASSLAVTTVTEAFF. CDR3 bases: TGTGCCAGCAGCTTAGCGGTTACCACTGTCACTGAAGCTTTCTTT. Together with reference TRBV11-2 and TRBJ1-1, the CDR3 gives the full variable domain: EAGVAQSPRYKIIEKRQSVAFWCNPISGHATLYWYQQILGQGPKLLIQFQNNGVVDDSQLPKDRFSAERLKGVDSTLKIQPAKLEDSAVYLCASSLAVTTVTEAFFGQGTRLTVV.

This clone appeared once. CDR3 sequence reads: CASSPQTGGYGYTF. For the CDR3, the DNA is TGTGCCAGCAGCCCCCAGACAGGGGGCTATGGCTACACCTTC. The chain employs TRBV7-9 and TRBJ1-2; 9 positions match TRBD1. CDR3 length equals 14 residues. With 5 bases clipped from V and 4 bases from J, the junction kept 5 bases outside the gene matches. Germline V gene data show CDR1 as SEHNR and CDR2 as FQNEAQ (reference sequence).

This clone was observed a handful of times. The sample has other DNA sequences that encode this CDR3 too. Here the CDR3 DNA reads TGTGCCAGCAGTGAACTAGCGGGGGGCCAAGAGACCCAGTACTTC. This translates into CASSELAGGQETQYF. This rearrangement joins TRBV6-1 to TRBJ2-5, with 11 positions matching TRBD2. V dropped 2 bases and J dropped 1; count of bases not matched to a gene: 0. The CDR3 is 15 residues long. Looked up from germline, CDR1 is MNHNS and CDR2 is SASEGT.

This chain connects TRBV12-2 to TRBJ1-3; the DNA was not compared with TRBD1, the D call given in the table. TRBV12-2 is reported as a pseudogene. CDR3 length equals 17 residues. The CDR3 DNA reads TGTGCAAGTCGCTTAGTTGGCAATCCCGCCTCTGGAAACACCATATATTTT. Translation gives CASRLVGNPASGNTIYF.

The chain combines TRBV11-3 with TRBJ1-2, with D possibly matching TRBD1 (5 bases). V was pared by 0 bases and J by 9 bases, with 14 bases between. Germline V gene data show CDR1 as SGHNT and CDR2 as YENEEA. The CDR3 extends over 14 amino acids. The CDR3 is CASSLETGGGRYTF. The DNA of the CDR3 is TGTGCCAGCAGCTTAGAGACGGGGGGTGGTCGCTACACCTTC.

V usage is TRBV5-1 and J usage is TRBJ2-5, with unresolved D. Deletions cut 0 bases from V and 5 bases from J, with 5 bases between. The CDR3 contains 12 residues. The germline CDR1 and CDR2 sequences are SGHRS and YFSETQ. For the CDR3, the DNA is TGCGCCAGCAGCTTGGCCGGGGAGACCCAGTACTTC. Amino acids: CASSLAGETQYF. Filled out from reference TRBV5-1 and TRBJ2-5, the complete variable domain reads KAGVTQTPRYLIKTRGQQVTLSCSPISGHRSVSWYQQTPGQGLQFLFEYFSETQRNKGNFPGRFSGRQFSNSRSEMNVSTLELGDSALYLCASSLAGETQYFGPGTRLLVL.